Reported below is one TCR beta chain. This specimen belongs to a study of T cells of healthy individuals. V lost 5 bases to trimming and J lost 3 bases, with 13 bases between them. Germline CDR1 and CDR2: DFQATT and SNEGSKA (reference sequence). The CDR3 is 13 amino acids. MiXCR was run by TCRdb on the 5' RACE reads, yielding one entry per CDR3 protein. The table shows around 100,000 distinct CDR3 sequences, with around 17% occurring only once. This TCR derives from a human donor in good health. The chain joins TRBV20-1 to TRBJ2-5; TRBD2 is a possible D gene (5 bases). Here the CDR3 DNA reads TGCAGTGCTCCCCGCCGGGGAAAAGAGACCCAGTACTTC. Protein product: CSAPRRGKETQYF.